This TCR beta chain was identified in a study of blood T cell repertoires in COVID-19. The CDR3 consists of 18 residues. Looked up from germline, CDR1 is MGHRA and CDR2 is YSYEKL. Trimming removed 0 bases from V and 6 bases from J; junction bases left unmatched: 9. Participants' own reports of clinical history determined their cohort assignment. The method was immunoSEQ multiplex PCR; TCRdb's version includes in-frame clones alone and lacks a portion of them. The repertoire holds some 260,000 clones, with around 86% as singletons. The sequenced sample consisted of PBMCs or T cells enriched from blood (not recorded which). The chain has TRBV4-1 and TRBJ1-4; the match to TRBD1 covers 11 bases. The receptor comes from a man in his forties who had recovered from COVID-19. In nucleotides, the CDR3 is TGCGCCAGCAGCCAAGAGACCCGGGACAGGGGGTATTATGAAAAACTGTTTTTT. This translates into CASSQETRDRGYYEKLFF.